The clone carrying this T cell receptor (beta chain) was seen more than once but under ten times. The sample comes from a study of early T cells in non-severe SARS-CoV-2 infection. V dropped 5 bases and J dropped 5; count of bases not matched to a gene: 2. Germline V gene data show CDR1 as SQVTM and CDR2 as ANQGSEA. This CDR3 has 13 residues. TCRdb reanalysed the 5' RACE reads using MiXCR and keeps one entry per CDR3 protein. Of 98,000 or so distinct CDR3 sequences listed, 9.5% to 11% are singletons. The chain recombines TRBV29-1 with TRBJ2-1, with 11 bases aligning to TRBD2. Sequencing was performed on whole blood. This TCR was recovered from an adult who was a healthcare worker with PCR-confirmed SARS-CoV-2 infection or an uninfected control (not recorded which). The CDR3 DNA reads TGCAGCGTTACGGGACTAGCGGACAATGAGCAGTTCTTC. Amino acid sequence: CSVTGLADNEQFF.